Presented here are 9 T cell receptor beta chains from one specimen sequenced in a study of blood T cell repertoires in COVID-19. The assay was immunoSEQ multiplex PCR, and TCRdb's table has in-frame clones only and misses some. The data contain 100,000 to 150,000 clones, approximately 86% of them singletons. Material for sequencing was peripheral blood. The receptors stem from a human donor in a cohort sampled during active COVID-19.

This clone has more than one count but fewer than ten. This chain uses TRBV29-1 with TRBJ2-3; D is unresolved. The CDR3 covers 16 residues. With 4 bases removed from V and 2 bases from J, the gap between germline ends came to 19 bases. Germline CDR1 reads SQVTM; CDR2 reads ANQGSEA. The CDR3 bases are TGCAGCGTTGGAGTACAGTCCACTTGGGTCACAGATACGCAGTATTTT. Amino acids: CSVGVQSTWVTDTQYF.

This chain joins TRBV19 and TRBJ1-3, with unresolved D. V lost 6 bases to trimming and J lost 0 bases, with 9 bases between them. Germline loops: CDR1 LNHDA, CDR2 SQIVND (reference sequence). CDR3 size: 14 residues. The CDR3 DNA reads TGTGCCAGTAGGGAACAGATCTCTGGAAACACCATATATTTT. As protein: CASREQISGNTIYF. Full variable domain (remainder filled in from reference TRBV19 and TRBJ1-3): DGGITQSPKYLFRKEGQNVTLSCEQNLNHDAMYWYRQDPGQGLRLIYYSQIVNDFQKGDIAEGYSVSREKKESFPLTVTSAQKNPTAFYLCASREQISGNTIYFGEGSWLTVV.

The CDR3 is CANVKTRREETQYF. Written as DNA, the CDR3 is TGCGCCAACGTCAAGACTAGAAGAGAGGAGACCCAGTACTTC. The rearrangement joins TRBV5-1 to TRBJ2-5; TRBD2 might be the D (6 bases). The germline gives CDR1 SGHRS, CDR2 YFSETQ. V gave up 9 bases and J gave up 5 bases, with 20 bases separating them. CDR3 length: 14 amino acids.

This chain links TRBV7-3 with TRBJ1-6; D is ambiguous. Germline loops: CDR1 SGHTA, CDR2 FQGTGA. V was cut by 0 bases and J by 7 bases, with 10 bases left in between. This CDR3 is 15 amino acids long. In DNA form, the CDR3 reads TGTGCCAGCAGCTTAACGTTGGCGGGAAATTCACCCCTCCACTTT. Translated: CASSLTLAGNSPLHF.

The chain links TRBV2 to TRBJ2-2; 15 bases agree with TRBD2. The CDR3 consists of 17 residues. Per germline, CDR1 SNHLY and CDR2 FYNNEI. V lost 6 bases to trimming and J lost 7 bases; unmatched junction nucleotides: 9. The CDR3 loop is CASRAGLAGGLGGELFF. CDR3 DNA: TGTGCCAGCAGGGCCGGACTAGCGGGAGGGCTAGGCGGGGAGCTGTTTTTT. The variable domain in full, completed from reference TRBV2 and TRBJ2-2, reads EPEVTQTPSHQVTQMGQEVILRCVPISNHLYFYWYRQILGQKVEFLVSFYNNEISEKSEIFDDQFSVERPDGSNFTLKIRSTKLEDSAMYFCASRAGLAGGLGGELFFGEGSRLTVL.

J is TRBJ2-3 and V is TRBV6-5; weak D call: TRBD2 (6 bases). The CDR3 has 15 residues. In germline, CDR1 is MNHEY, CDR2 SVGAGI. Trimming shortened V by 4 bases and J by 1 base, and 12 bases separated the two germline ends. The CDR3 nucleotides read TGTGCCAGCAGTTGGGGCGGGGACCGCACAGATACGCAGTATTTT. Translated, it gives CASSWGGDRTDTQYF.

The chain is built from TRBV7-3 and TRBJ2-3, with D uncertain. V lost 4 bases and J lost 4, with 12 bases in between. The length of the CDR3 is 14 residues. Germline V gives CDR1 SGHTA, CDR2 FQGTGA. This CDR3 reads CASSSTPTSDTQYF. In DNA form, the CDR3 reads TGTGCCAGCAGCTCCACCCCGACTTCAGATACGCAGTATTTT.

The V gene is TRBV18, the J gene TRBJ1-2, with 9 bases matching TRBD1. Trimming at V came to 4 bases and at J to 5 bases, leaving 5 bases not matched to a gene. CDR3 length: 14 residues. CDR1 is KGHSH, CDR2 LQKENI, per germline. The CDR3 loop is CASSRTGERYGYTF. CDR3 sequence (DNA): TGTGCCAGCTCACGGACAGGGGAGAGGTATGGCTACACCTTC.

This chain joins TRBV12-5 and TRBJ2-3; TRBD2 might be the D (5 bases). The CDR3 sequence is 16 residues long. V lost 2 bases and J lost 1, with 13 bases in between. Germline CDR1 LGHNT, CDR2 FRNRAP. DNA of the CDR3: TGTGCTAGTGGTTTGCCCTCGGGGTTAGGCACAGATACGCAGTATTTT. It is translated as CASGLPSGLGTDTQYF.